The T cell receptor beta chain described here comes from a study of PD-1 blockade in classical Hodgkin lymphoma. Study findings and constraints: Reported findings placed baseline TCR diversity lower in newly diagnosed patients (compared with healthy donors). Some patients started nivolumab under 1 year after ASCT, and they were excluded.

A note on this clone: As yet, its antigen is unknown.

Autologous stem cell transplantation was followed by relapse in every patient, and brentuximab vedotin exposure varied. Only in-frame clones appear in the TCRdb table, and some are missing; sequencing was by immunoSEQ multiplex PCR. This table holds under 80,000 clones, about two thirds found once. V dropped 2 bases and J dropped 10 bases, with 20 bases sitting between them. CDR1 is MNHGY, CDR2 SVAAGI, per germline. The CDR3 contains 15 residues. The receptor comes from a human donor with classical Hodgkin lymphoma. The chain carries TRBV6-9 and TRBJ1-1; D may be TRBD1 (6 bases). The specimen was peripheral blood mononuclear cells (PBMCs), collected before the second cycle of nivolumab. The DNA for the CDR3 is TGTGCCAGCAGTTATCCCCCCCGGACAGATTTTTTAGCTTTCTTT. Translating gives CASSYPPRTDFLAFF.